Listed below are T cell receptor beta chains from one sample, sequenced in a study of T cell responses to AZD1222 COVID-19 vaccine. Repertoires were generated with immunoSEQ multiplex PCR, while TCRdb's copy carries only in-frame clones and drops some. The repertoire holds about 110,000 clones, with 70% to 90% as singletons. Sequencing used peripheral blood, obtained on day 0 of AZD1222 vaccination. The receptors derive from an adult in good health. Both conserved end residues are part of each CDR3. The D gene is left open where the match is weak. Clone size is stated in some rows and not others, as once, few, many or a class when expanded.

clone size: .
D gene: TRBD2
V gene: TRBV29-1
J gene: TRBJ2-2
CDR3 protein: CSVGGLTNTGELFF
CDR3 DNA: TGCAGCGTTGGGGGACTAACGAACACCGGGGAGCTGTTTTTT

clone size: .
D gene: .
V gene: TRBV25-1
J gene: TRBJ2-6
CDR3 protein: CASSDQGASGANVLTF
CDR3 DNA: TGTGCCAGCAGTGACCAAGGGGCATCTGGGGCCAACGTCCTGACTTTC

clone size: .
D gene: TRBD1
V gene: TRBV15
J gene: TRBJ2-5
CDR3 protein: CATSRDRGPQETQYF
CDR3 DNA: TGTGCCACCAGCAGGGACAGGGGGCCCCAAGAGACCCAGTACTTC

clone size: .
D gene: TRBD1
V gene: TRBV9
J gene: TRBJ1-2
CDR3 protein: CASSVQGGSNYGYTF
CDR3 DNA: TGTGCCAGCAGCGTTCAAGGGGGCTCTAACTATGGCTACACCTTC

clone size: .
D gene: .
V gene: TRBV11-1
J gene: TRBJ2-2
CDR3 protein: CASSFEGNTGELFF
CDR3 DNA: TGTGCCAGCAGCTTCGAGGGGAACACCGGGGAGCTGTTTTTT

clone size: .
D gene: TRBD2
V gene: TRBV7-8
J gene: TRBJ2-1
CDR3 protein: CASSKTSGAYNEQFF
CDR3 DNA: TGTGCCAGCAGCAAGACTAGCGGGGCTTACAATGAGCAGTTCTTC

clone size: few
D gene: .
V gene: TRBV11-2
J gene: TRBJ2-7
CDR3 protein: CASSPGIYEQYF
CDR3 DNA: TGTGCCAGCAGCCCGGGGATCTACGAGCAGTACTTC

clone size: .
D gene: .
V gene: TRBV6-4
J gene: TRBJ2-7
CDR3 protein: CARHYRDPRGYEQYF
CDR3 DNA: TGTGCCAGACATTACCGGGATCCCCGAGGGTACGAGCAGTACTTC

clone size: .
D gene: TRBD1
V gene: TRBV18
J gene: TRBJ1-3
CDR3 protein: CASSPRQGDTIYF
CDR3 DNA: TGTGCCAGCTCACCACGTCAGGGGGACACCATATATTTT

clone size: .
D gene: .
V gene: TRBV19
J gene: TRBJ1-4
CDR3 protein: CASSNVALPSEKLFF
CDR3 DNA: TGTGCCAGTAGTAATGTGGCACTTCCCAGCGAAAAACTGTTTTTT